Each of the 7 T cell receptor beta chains below was sequenced from the same sample in a study of shared clonotypes between healthy human individuals. The method was immunoSEQ multiplex PCR; TCRdb's version includes in-frame clones alone and lacks a portion of them. The sample includes under 1,100,000 clones, around 82% of them seen just once. The specimen was memory CD4+ T cells from PBMCs. Subset given: CD45RA-negative fraction. These receptors all stem from a young man in good health. Some clones in this sample may be carry-over from other donors' samples.

The rearrangement joins TRBV6-5 to TRBJ1-2; 12 nucleotides agree with TRBD1. The V gene's germline CDR1 is MNHEY and CDR2 SVGAGI. With 5 bases clipped from V and 8 bases from J, the junction kept 6 bases outside the gene matches. The CDR3 sequence is 14 residues long. The CDR3 region has the DNA TGTGCCAGCAGTGGCTGGGGACAGGGGGCAGGCTACACCTTC. This encodes CASSGWGQGAGYTF.

This clone occurred once. The CDR3 sequence: CASRLRDRAYEQYF. CDR3 DNA: TGTGCCAGCAGGCTCCGGGACAGGGCGTACGAGCAGTACTTC. The chain joins TRBV6-5 to TRBJ2-7; 9 nucleotides line up with TRBD1. Germline assignment: CDR1 MNHEY and CDR2 SVGAGI. V shed 6 bases, J shed 4 bases, and the junction held 7 bases outside the gene matches. CDR3 size: 14 residues.

The rearrangement joins TRBV4-1 to TRBJ2-2; 7 bases are a match to TRBD1. After removal of 1 base from V and 3 bases from J, the junction contained 2 bases not matched to a gene. Germline V gene lookup returns CDR1 MGHRA and CDR2 YSYEKL. The CDR3 is made up of 15 amino acids. CDR3 coding DNA: TGCGCCAGCAGCCAAGGGGACAGAGACACCGGGGAGCTGTTTTTT. Protein product: CASSQGDRDTGELFF.

The chain combines TRBV2 with TRBJ1-5; D gene ambiguous. The CDR3 spans 11 residues. Germline loops: CDR1 SNHLY, CDR2 FYNNEI. The V and J ends lost 6 bases and 6 bases respectively, with 6 bases between them. The DNA for the CDR3 is TGTGCCAGCAGGATTGGTCAGCCCCAGCATTTT. It translates to CASRIGQPQHF.

On this clone: A single base is all that separates this from a far larger clone, so a read error is likely. V gene TRBV7-2 combines with J gene TRBJ1-4; perhaps TRBD1 as D (5 bases). Germline V lookup: CDR1 SGHTA, CDR2 FQGNSA. This CDR3 is built from 14 residues. V lost 3 bases and J 0 bases, leaving 5 bases between the germline ends. CDR3: CASSLTATNEKLFF. The CDR3 region has the DNA TGTGCCAGCAGCTTGACAGCAACTAATGAAAAACTGTTTTTT.

The rearrangement joins TRBV28 to TRBJ1-2; TRBD1 matches at 9 bases. Per the germline V gene, CDR1 is MDHEN and CDR2 is SYDVKM. The CDR3 runs 14 residues. V dropped 5 bases and J dropped 8; count of bases not matched to a gene: 9. The CDR3 nucleotides read TGTGCCAGCAGTCCGGGACAGGGCGTCGCGGGCTACACCTTC. Translated: CASSPGQGVAGYTF.

This chain joins TRBV5-1 and TRBJ2-1; 9 bases map to TRBD1. The CDR3 runs 15 residues. Looked up from germline, CDR1 is SGHRS and CDR2 is YFSETQ. Trimming cost V 2 bases and J 4 bases; bases outside gene matches: 4. CDR3 DNA: TGCGCCAGCAGCTTTGAGGGACAGGGTTACAATGAGCAGTTCTTC. Protein sequence: CASSFEGQGYNEQFF.